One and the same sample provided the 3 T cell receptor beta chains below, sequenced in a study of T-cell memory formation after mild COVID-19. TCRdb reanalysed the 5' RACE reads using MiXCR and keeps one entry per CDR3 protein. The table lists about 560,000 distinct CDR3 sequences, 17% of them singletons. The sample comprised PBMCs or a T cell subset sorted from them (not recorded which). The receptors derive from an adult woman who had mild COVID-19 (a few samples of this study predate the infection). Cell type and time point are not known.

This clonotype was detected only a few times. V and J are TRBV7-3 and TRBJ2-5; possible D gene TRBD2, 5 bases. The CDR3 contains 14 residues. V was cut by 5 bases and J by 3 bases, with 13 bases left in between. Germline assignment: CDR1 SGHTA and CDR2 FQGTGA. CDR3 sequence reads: CASSPTGSEETQYF. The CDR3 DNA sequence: TGTGCCAGCAGCCCGACCGGTAGCGAAGAGACCCAGTACTTC.

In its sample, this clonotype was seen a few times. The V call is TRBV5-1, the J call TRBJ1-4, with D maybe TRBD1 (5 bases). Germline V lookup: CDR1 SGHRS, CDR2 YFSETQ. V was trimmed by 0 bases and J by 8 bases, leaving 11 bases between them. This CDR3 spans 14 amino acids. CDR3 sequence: CASSLVGPPEKLFF. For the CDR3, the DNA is TGCGCCAGCAGCTTGGTGGGACCGCCGGAAAAACTGTTTTTT.

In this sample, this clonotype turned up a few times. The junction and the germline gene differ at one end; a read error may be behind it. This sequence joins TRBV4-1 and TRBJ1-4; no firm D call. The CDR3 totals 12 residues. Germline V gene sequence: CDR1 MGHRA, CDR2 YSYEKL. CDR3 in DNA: TGCGCCAGCAGCCAAGATCAAAGCCGGCTCCTTTTT. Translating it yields CASSQDQSRLLF.